The 9 T cell receptor beta chains below come from one sample, sequenced in a study of blood T cells in healthy people across ages. The second PCR ran about 6 to 12 cycles with a sample-barcoded 5' primer and J-beta primers. Each CDR3 protein gets one entry after TCRdb re-called the 5' RACE reads with MiXCR. This sample has over 700,000 distinct CDR3 sequences, with 40% to 65% found just once. The sequencing sample was made of blood. The receptor source for this set is a man at least 80 years old in good health.

The chain uses TRBV2 and TRBJ2-5, with TRBD1 as a possible D gene (6 bases). This CDR3 is built from 14 residues. The germline gives CDR1 SNHLY, CDR2 FYNNEI. Deletions cut 7 bases from V and 3 bases from J, with 15 bases between. The CDR3 sequence is CASTSVQGKETQYF. CDR3 DNA: TGTGCCAGCACTTCGGTACAGGGCAAAGAGACCCAGTACTTC.

The V gene is TRBV20-1, the J gene TRBJ2-1, with D uncertain. The CDR3 runs 13 residues. The germline V and J ends were trimmed by 2 bases and 4 bases, with 9 bases remaining between them. The germline CDR1 and CDR2 sequences are DFQATT and SNEGSKA (reference sequence). CDR3 in amino acids: CSARSSRYNEQFF. CDR3 DNA: TGCAGTGCTAGATCAAGCCGGTACAATGAGCAGTTCTTC.

The chain is built from TRBV20-1 and TRBJ1-2; D may be TRBD1 (5 bases). Germline V gene sequence: CDR1 DFQATT, CDR2 SNEGSKA (reference sequence). The CDR3 spans 15 residues. The V and J ends lost 5 bases and 4 bases respectively, with 20 bases between them. The CDR3 coding sequence is TGCAGTGCTCACCTCCCGGGACCAATGGGCTATGGCTACACCTTC. This sequence encodes CSAHLPGPMGYGYTF.

This clonotype showed up just a few times. The chain joins TRBV7-2 to TRBJ2-5, with D possibly being TRBD2 (6 bases). CDR1 SGHTA and CDR2 FQGNSA come from the germline V gene. The length of the CDR3 is 15 residues. V was shortened by 1 base and J by 5 bases, with 14 bases between the two germline ends. DNA for the CDR3: TGTGCCAGCAGCTTAGGTACTAGCTGGGGGGAGACCCAGTACTTC. It is translated as CASSLGTSWGETQYF.

The genes are TRBV2 and TRBJ2-5; possible D gene TRBD2, 7 bases. The closer fit of TRBJ2-7 to the DNA end suggests the J call may be wrong. This CDR3 region has 14 residues. The V gene's germline CDR1 is SNHLY and CDR2 FYNNEI. CDR3 bases: TGTGCCAGCAGTGTAGGGGTGGGGGGGCACGAGCAGTACTTC. Encoded protein: CASSVGVGGHEQYF.

This clonotype was observed a few times. The chain has TRBV7-9 and TRBJ2-7; D is uncertain. V lost 5 bases, J lost 0 bases, and 14 bases lay in between. The CDR3 covers 15 residues. Germline lookup yields CDR1 SEHNR and CDR2 FQNEAQ (reference sequence). In DNA, the CDR3 is TGTGCCAGCAGCCCTCGAACGGCGGTCTCCTACGAGCAGTACTTC. Translated, it gives CASSPRTAVSYEQYF.

This clonotype was counted between two and nine times. V is TRBV4-1 and J is TRBJ2-1, with 13 bases matching TRBD2. The CDR3 is 19 amino acids. Germline values: CDR1 MGHRA, CDR2 YSYEKL. The trim removed 0 bases at V and 2 bases at J, leaving 7 bases unmatched. The CDR3 region has the DNA TGCGCCAGCAGCCAAGAGGCGGCACTAGCGGGAGGGCCCTACAATGAGCAGTTCTTC. It encodes CASSQEAALAGGPYNEQFF.

Worth noting for this clonotype: A much larger clone sits a single nucleotide away, making a read error possible. The chain has TRBV2 and TRBJ2-1; 12 nucleotides agree with TRBD2. The DNA end favors TRBJ2-7, so the J call may be wrong. This CDR3 has 15 amino acids. Germline CDR1 is SNHLY and CDR2 is FYNNEI. The DNA for the CDR3 is TGTGCCAGCAGTTTGCTAGCGGGAGGGAACAATGAGCAGTACTTC. Its protein is CASSLLAGGNNEQYF.

V and J are TRBV3-1 and TRBJ2-3, with 12 bases fitting TRBD1. This CDR3 region has 15 residues. The V gene end was trimmed by 4 bases and the J gene end by 14 bases; junction bases not matched to a gene: 13. Germline CDR1 is LGHDT and CDR2 is YNNKEL (reference sequence). DNA for the CDR3: TGTGCCAGCAGCCCGGGGGACAGGGGGCGCAGATACGCGTATTTT. Its protein is CASSPGDRGRRYAYF.